This entry concerns a single T cell receptor beta chain. Its target is not known. CDR1 is MDHEN and CDR2 is SYDVKM in the germline V gene. CDR3 length: 17 residues. V was pared by 2 bases and J by 5 bases, with 9 bases of the junction left unmatched. CD45RO negativity and positive selection for CCR7 defined naive CD8 cells, a population that excluded terminally differentiated effector memory CD45RA+ cells. These data originate in a study of shared clonotypes between healthy human individuals. Whole-study findings and limits: Estimated clonotype richness was generally higher in naive than memory subsets. It was only blood that was sampled, and tissue repertoires likely differ.

Using immunoSEQ multiplex PCR, the repertoire was profiled, and TCRdb retains in-frame clones only, with some absent. Here the sample spans about 600,000 clones, 95% to 96% being singletons. The specimen was naive CD8+ T cells sorted from blood. The V gene is TRBV28, the J gene TRBJ1-4; 9 bases are a match to TRBD1. The receptor's source is a woman in her 30s in good health. The CDR3 protein is CASSLALLQGANEKLFF. In DNA form, the CDR3 reads TGTGCCAGCAGTTTAGCCCTTCTACAGGGGGCCAATGAAAAACTGTTTTTT.